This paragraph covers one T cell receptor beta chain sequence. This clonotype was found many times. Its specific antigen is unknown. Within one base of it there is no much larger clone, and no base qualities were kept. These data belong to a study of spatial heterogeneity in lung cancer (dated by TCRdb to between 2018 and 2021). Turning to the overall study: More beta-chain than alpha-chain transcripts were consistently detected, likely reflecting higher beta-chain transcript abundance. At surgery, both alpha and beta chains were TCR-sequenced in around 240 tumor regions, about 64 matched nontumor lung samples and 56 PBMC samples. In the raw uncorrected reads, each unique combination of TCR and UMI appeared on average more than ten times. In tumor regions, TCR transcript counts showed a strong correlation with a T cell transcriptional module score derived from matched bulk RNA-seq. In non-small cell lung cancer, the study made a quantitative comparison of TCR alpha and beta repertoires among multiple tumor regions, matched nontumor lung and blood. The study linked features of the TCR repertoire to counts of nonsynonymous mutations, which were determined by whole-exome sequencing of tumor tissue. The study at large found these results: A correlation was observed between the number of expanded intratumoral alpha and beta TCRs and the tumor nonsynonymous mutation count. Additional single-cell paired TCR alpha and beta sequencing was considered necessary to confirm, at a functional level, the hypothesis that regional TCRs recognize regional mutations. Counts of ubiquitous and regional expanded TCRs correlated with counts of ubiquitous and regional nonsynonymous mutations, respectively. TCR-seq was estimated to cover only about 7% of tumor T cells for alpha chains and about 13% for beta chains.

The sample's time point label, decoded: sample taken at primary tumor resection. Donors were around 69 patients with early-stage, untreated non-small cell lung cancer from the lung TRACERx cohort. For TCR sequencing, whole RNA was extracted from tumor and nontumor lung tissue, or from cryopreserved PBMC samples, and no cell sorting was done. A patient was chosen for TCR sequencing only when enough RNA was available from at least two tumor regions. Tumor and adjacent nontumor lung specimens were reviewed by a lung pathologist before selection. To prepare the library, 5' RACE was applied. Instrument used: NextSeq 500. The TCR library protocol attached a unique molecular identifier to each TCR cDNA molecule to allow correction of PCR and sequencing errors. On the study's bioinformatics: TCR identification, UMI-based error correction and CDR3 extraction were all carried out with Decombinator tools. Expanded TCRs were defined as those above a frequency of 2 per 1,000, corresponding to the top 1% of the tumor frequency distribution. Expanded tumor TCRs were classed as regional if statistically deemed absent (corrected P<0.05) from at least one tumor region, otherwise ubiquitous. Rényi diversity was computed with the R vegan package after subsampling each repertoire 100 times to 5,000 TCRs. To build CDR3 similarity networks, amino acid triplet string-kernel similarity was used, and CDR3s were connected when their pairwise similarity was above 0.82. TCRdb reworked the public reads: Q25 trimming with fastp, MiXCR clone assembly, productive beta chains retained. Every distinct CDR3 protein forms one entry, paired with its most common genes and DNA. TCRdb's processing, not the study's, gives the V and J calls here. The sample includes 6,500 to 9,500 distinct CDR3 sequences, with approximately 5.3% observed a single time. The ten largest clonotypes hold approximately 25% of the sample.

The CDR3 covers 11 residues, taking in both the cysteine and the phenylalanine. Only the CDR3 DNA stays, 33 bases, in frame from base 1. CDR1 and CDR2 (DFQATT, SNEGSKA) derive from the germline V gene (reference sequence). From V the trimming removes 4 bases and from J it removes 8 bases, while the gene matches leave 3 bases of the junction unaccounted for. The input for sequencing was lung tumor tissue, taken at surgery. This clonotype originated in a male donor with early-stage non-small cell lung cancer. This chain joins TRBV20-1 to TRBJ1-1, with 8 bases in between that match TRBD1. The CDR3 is CSATRGQEAFF. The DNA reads TGCAGTGCTACCAGGGGGCAGGAAGCTTTCTTT.